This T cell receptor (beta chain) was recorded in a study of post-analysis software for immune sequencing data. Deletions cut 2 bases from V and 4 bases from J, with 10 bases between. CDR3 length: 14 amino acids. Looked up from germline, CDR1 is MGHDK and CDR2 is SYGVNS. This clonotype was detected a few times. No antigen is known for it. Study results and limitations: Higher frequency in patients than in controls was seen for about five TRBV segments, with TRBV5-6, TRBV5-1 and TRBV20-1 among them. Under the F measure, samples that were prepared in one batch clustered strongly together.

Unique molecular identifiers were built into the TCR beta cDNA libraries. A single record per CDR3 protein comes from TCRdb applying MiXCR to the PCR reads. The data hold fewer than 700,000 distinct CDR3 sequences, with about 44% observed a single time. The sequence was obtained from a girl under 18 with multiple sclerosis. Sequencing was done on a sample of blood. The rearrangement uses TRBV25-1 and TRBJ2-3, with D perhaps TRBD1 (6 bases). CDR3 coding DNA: TGTGCCAGCAGTGAACGGCAGGGGTCAGATACGCAGTATTTT. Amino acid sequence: CASSERQGSDTQYF.